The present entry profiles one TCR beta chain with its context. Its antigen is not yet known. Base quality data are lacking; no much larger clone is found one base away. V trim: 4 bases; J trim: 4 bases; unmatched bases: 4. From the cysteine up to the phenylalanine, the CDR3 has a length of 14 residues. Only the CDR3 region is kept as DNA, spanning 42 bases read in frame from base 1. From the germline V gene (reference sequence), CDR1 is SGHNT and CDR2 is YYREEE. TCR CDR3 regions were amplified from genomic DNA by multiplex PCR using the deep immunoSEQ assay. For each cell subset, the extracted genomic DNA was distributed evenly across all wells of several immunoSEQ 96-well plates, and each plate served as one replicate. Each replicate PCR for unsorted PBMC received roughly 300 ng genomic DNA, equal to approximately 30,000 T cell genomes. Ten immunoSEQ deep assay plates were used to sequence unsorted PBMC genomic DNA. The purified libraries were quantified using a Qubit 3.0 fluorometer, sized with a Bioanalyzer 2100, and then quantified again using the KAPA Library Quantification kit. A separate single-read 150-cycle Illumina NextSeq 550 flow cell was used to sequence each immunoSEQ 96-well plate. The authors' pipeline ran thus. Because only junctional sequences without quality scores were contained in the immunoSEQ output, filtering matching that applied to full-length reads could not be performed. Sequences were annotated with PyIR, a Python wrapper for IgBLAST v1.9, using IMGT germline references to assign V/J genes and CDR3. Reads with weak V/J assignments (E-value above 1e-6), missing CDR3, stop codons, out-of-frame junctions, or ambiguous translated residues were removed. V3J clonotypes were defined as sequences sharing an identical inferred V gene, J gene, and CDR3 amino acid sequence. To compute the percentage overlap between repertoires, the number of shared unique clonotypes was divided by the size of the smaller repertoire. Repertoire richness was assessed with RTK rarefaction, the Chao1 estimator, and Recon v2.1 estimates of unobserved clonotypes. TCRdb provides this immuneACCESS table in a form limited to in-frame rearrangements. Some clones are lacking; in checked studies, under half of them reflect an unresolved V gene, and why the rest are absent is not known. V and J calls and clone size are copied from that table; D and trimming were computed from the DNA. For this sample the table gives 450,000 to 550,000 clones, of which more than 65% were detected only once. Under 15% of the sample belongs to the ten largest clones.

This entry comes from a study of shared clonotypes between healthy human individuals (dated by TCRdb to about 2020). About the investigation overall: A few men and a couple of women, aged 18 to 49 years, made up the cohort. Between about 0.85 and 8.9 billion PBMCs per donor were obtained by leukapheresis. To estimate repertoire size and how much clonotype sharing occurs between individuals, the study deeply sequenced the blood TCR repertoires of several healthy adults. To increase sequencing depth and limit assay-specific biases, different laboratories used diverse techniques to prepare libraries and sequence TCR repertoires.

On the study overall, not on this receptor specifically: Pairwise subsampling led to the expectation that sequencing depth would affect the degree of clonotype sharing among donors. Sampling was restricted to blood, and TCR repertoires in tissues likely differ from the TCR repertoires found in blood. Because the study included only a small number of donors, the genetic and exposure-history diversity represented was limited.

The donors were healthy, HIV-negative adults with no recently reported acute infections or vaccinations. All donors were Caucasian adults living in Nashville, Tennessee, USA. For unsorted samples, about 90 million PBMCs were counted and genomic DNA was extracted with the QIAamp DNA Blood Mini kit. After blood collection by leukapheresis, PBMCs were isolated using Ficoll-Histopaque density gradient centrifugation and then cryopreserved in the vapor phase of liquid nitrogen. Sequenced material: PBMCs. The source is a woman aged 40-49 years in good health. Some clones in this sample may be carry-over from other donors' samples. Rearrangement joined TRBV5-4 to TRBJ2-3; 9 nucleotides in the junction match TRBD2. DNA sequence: TGTGCCAGCAGCAATAGCGGGAGTGCAGATACGCAGTATTTT. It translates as CASSNSGSADTQYF.